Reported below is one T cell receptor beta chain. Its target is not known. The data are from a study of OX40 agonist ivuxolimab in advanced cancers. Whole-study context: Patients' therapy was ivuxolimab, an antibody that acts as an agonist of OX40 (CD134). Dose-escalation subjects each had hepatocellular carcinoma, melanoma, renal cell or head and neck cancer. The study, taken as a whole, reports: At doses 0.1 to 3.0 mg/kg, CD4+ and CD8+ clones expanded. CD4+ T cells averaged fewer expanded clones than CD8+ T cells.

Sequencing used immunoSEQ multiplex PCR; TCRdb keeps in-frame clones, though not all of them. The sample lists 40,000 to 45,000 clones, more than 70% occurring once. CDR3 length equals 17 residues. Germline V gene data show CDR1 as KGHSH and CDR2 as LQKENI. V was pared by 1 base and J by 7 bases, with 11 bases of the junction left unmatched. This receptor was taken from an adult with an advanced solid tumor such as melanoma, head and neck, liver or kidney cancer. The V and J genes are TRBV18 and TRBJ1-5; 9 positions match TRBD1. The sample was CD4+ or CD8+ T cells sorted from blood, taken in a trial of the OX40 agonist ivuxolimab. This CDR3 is CASSPRGGTGSRQPQHF. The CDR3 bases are TGTGCCAGCTCACCACGGGGAGGGACAGGGTCCCGCCAGCCCCAGCATTTT.